The 13 T cell receptor beta chains reported below all come from one sample, sequenced in a study of beta chain features in type 1 diabetes. Every isolated RNA sample was fully reverse transcribed, so sequencing captured expressed TCRB transcripts. TCRdb's table, derived via immunoSEQ multiplex PCR, lists solely in-frame clones and lacks some. The profile shows around 340,000 clones, 15% to 20% of them singletons. The specimen was naive CD4+ T cells from blood. Receptors originate from a woman aged 18 to 35 in good health.

This clone was observed a handful of times. The chain employs TRBV9 and TRBJ2-1; D is perhaps TRBD2 (6 bases). CDR3 length: 14 residues. CDR1 is SGDLS, CDR2 YYNGEE, per germline. With 4 bases removed from V and 3 bases from J, the gap between germline ends came to 11 bases. CDR3 DNA sequence: TGTGCCAGCAGCCCCTCGGGACTCTACAATGAGCAGTTCTTC. Its translation: CASSPSGLYNEQFF.

This clone was detected only a few times. The CDR3 reads CASGTSGRRGTQYF. The CDR3 DNA reads as TGTGCCTCCGGGACTAGCGGGAGGAGGGGAACGCAGTATTTT. The V and J genes are TRBV30 and TRBJ2-3, with 15 bases identical to TRBD2. The CDR3 has 14 amino acids. Germline values: CDR1 GTSNPN, CDR2 SVGIG (reference sequence). V trimming: 7 bases; J trimming: 9 bases; junction bases outside the gene matches: 8. The full variable domain, its missing parts supplied by reference TRBV30 and TRBJ2-3, is SQTIHQWPATLVQPVGSPLSLECTVEGTSNPNLYWYRQAAGRGLQLLFYSVGIGQISSEVPQNLSASRPQDRQFILSSKKLLLSDSGFYLCASGTSGRRGTQYFGPGTRLTVL.

This clone was seen only a few times. The chain employs TRBV6-6 and TRBJ2-5; TRBD2 might be the D (5 bases). This CDR3 is 14 amino acids long. Germline loops: CDR1 MNHNY, CDR2 SVGAGI (reference sequence). V was cut by 5 bases and J by 1 base, with 11 bases left in between. The CDR3 nucleotides are TGTGCCAGCAGTAGGAGCGGACCCCAAGAGACCCAGTACTTC. Encoded protein: CASSRSGPQETQYF.

The rearrangement uses TRBV7-2 and TRBJ2-1; 8 bases map to TRBD2. The V and J ends lost 5 bases and 6 bases, in that order; junction bases with no gene match: 9. CDR3 length: 15 amino acids. Germline CDR1 reads SGHTA; CDR2 reads FQGNSA. This chain's CDR3 is CASSRAGANRNEQFF. CDR3 in DNA: TGTGCCAGCAGCAGAGCGGGGGCGAACCGCAATGAGCAGTTCTTC.

This clone was seen more than once but under ten times. The CDR3 sequence: CSVQEETQYF. The CDR3 bases are TGCAGCGTCCAGGAAGAGACCCAGTACTTC. The chain links TRBV29-1 to TRBJ2-5, with D unresolved. Trimming stripped 6 bases from V and 3 bases from J, with 5 bases between. The length of the CDR3 is 10 residues. CDR1 is SQVTM, CDR2 ANQGSEA, per germline.

This chain joins TRBV5-8 and TRBJ2-7; D might be TRBD2 (5 bases). In germline, CDR1 is SGHTS, CDR2 YDEGEE. V dropped 4 bases and J dropped 7 bases, with 12 bases sitting between them. This CDR3 contains 12 residues. CDR3 region: CASSPTREEQYF. CDR3 DNA: TGTGCCAGCAGCCCCACTAGGGAAGAGCAGTACTTC.

This clone was counted only a few times. This chain links TRBV5-4 with TRBJ2-3; a weak D match, TRBD2 (6 bases). This CDR3 contains 15 residues. Germline CDR1 and CDR2: SGHNT and YYREEE (reference sequence). V gave up 0 bases and J gave up 6 bases, with 14 bases separating them. Here the CDR3 DNA reads TGTGCCAGCAGCTTGGCCGGAACTAGCTGGGATACGCAGTATTTT. Protein sequence: CASSLAGTSWDTQYF.

V is TRBV2 and J is TRBJ2-7; D is unclear. Trimming pared 0 bases from V and 7 bases from J, leaving 7 bases between. Germline CDR1 and CDR2: SNHLY and FYNNEI. The CDR3 loop spans 12 amino acids. The CDR3 DNA is TGTGCCAGCAGTGAAGCTAGACAAGAGCAGTACTTC. Amino acids: CASSEARQEQYF.

The chain is built from TRBV19 and TRBJ2-5; 10 bases line up with TRBD2. CDR3 length: 14 residues. Germline trimming cut 5 bases from V and 7 bases from J; bases unmatched to any gene: 7. CDR1 and CDR2 (germline): LNHDA, SQIVND (reference sequence). CDR3: CASSRLAGVVTQYF. CDR3 sequence (DNA): TGTGCCAGTAGTCGCCTAGCGGGAGTGGTGACCCAGTACTTC.

This clone has a handful of counts. This chain connects TRBV30 to TRBJ1-2, with D uncertain. Germline-derived CDR1 and CDR2 are GTSNPN and SVGIG (reference sequence). V lost 4 bases and J 8 bases, leaving 17 bases between the germline ends. The CDR3 spans 13 residues. CDR3 region: CAWKYRRGGGYTF. Written as DNA, the CDR3 is TGTGCCTGGAAATACCGTCGGGGAGGGGGCTACACCTTC.

The chain joins TRBV30 to TRBJ2-1; D not resolved. Deletions cut 5 bases from V and 8 bases from J, with 13 bases between. The CDR3 is 12 residues long. Germline V gene lookup returns CDR1 GTSNPN and CDR2 SVGIG (reference sequence). CDR3: CAWAPPSDEQFF. In DNA form, the CDR3 reads TGTGCCTGGGCTCCCCCCTCGGATGAGCAGTTCTTC.

This sequence joins TRBV29-1 and TRBJ1-1; tentative D call: TRBD1 (5 bases). The V end was cut by 4 bases, the J end by 4 bases, with 10 bases between. This CDR3 is built from 12 residues. The germline gives CDR1 SQVTM, CDR2 ANQGSEA. The CDR3 sequence: CSVAGRGTEAFF. As DNA, the CDR3 is TGCAGCGTTGCAGGGCGGGGCACTGAAGCTTTCTTT.

In its sample, this clone was seen a few times. The rearrangement links TRBV19 to TRBJ2-7; 9 nucleotides align to TRBD2. V lost 8 bases and J lost 6; bases outside the gene matches: 14. CDR1 and CDR2 from the germline V gene are LNHDA and SQIVND (reference sequence). This CDR3 is built from 15 residues. In nucleotides, the CDR3 is TGTGCCAGTTCTCAACCAGGGACTAGCACGGGCGAGCAGTACTTC. As protein: CASSQPGTSTGEQYF.